The sequence of this T cell receptor (beta chain) was determined in a study of Graves' ophthalmopathy and Graves' hyperthyroidism. About the research overall: Blood was drawn at initial diagnosis, before any treatment.

This clonotype was picked up one time. Beta-chain TCR CDR3 regions were amplified from RNA transcripts. HTBI primers were used in a first-round RT-PCR, which preceded a second-round multiplex PCR. TCRdb used MiXCR to reprocess the multiplex PCR reads, holding one entry per CDR3 protein. The sample holds a few hundred thousand distinct CDR3 sequences, about a sixth seen once. Other autoimmune diseases, uncontrolled infections, pregnancy or lactation excluded patients from enrollment. From fresh peripheral blood, approximately 10 ml in volume, the PBMCs were obtained. The TCR comes from an adult woman with stable Graves' hyperthyroidism. The material sequenced was peripheral blood.

For the CDR3, the DNA is TGTGCCAGCAGTTCCCGGGCGGGCTATGGCTACACCTTC. It is translated as CASSSRAGYGYTF. The chain carries TRBV12-3 or TRBV12-4 and TRBJ1-2; no reliable D call. V lost 4 bases, J lost 4 bases, and 10 bases lay in between. This CDR3 is 13 amino acids long.